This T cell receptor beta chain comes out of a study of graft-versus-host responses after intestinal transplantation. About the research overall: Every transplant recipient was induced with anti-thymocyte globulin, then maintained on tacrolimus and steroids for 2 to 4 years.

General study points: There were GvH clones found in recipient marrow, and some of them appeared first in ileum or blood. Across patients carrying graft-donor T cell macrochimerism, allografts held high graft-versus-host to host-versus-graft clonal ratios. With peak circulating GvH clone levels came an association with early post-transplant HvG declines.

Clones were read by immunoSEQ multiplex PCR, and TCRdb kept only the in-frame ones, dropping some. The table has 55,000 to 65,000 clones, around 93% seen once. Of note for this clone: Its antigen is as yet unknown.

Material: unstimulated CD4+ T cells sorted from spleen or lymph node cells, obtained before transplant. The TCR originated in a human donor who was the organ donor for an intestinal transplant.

The CDR3 reads CSVDSSTDTQYF. As DNA, the CDR3 is TGCAGCGTGGACAGCAGCACAGATACGCAGTATTTT. V gene TRBV29-1 combines with J gene TRBJ2-3; D possibly corresponds to TRBD1 (6 bases). In germline, CDR1 is SQVTM, CDR2 ANQGSEA. The CDR3 length is 12 residues. The V gene lost 6 bases and the J gene lost 0 bases, with 7 bases spanning the gap.